This TCR beta chain was sequenced in a study of Ad26.COV2.S vaccination and SARS-CoV-2 variants. Regarding the study as a whole: Marked by substantial breadth, spike-specific CD8+ and CD4+ T cell responses were reportedly seen after vaccination. Vaccine recipients and placebo recipients showed similar non-spike TCR breadth. Vaccinees showed greater spike-specific TCR breadth than placebo recipients.

As regards this clone: What it recognizes is unknown.

The treatment here: approximately 18 received Ad26.COV2.S at low or high dose, single or two shots; several received placebo; per-sample allocation not given. Each sample was drawn 63 days after the first injection (of vaccine or placebo). Ad26.COV2.S expressed prefusion-stabilized spike from the original Wuhan strain. Data came from immunoSEQ multiplex PCR; TCRdb stores just in-frame clones and leaves some out. The table lists some 340,000 clones, more than 70% of them singletons, with under 2% in the top ten. The CDR3 is 13 residues long. Germline V gives CDR1 SNHLY, CDR2 FYNNEI. The ends were cut back, 7 bases at V and 4 bases at J, with 12 bases in the middle.

The rearrangement joins TRBV2 to TRBJ2-3; D not resolved. The receptor was isolated from a person aged 18 to 59 who received the Ad26.COV2.S COVID-19 vaccine or a placebo. Sequences were derived from peripheral blood, sampled in a trial of Ad26.COV2.S vaccine versus placebo. In DNA form, the CDR3 reads TGTGCCAGCAAGACGGAAGGTGCAGATACGCAGTATTTT. It yields the protein CASKTEGADTQYF.